Listed below are T cell receptor beta chains from one sample, sequenced in a study of T-cell memory formation after mild COVID-19. MiXCR, applied by TCRdb to the 5' RACE reads, yields one record per CDR3 protein. This sample has 350,000 to 400,000 distinct CDR3 sequences; around 21% occur once, and the top ten carry around an eighth. Sequenced material: PBMCs or a T cell subset sorted from them (not recorded which). The receptors were gathered from an adult woman who had mild COVID-19 (a few samples of this study predate the infection). Cell type and time point are not known. Each CDR3 is given with its conserved first and last residue. The D gene is left open where the match is weak. Some rows mark clone size as missing; the rest say once, few, many or name a class of expanded clone.

d_gene	abundance	j_gene	v_gene	CDR3aa	CDR3nt
NA	few	TRBJ2-5	TRBV7-2	CASSSGAGETQYF	TGTGCCAGCAGCTCCGGTGCGGGGGAGACCCAGTACTTC
NA	many	TRBJ2-7	TRBV6-2/TRBV6-3	CASSYGMSYEQYF	TGTGCCAGCAGTTACGGGATGTCCTACGAGCAGTACTTC
NA	NA	TRBJ1-1	TRBV6-5	CASSYSAGEAFF	TGTGCCAGCAGTTACTCGGCGGGTGAAGCTTTCTTT
NA	NA	TRBJ2-3	TRBV7-3	CASSLTRSDTQYF	TGTGCCAGCAGCTTAACAAGGTCAGATACGCAGTATTTT
NA	NA	TRBJ2-1	TRBV18	CASSALRSSDNEQFF	TGTGCCAGCTCAGCCCTTCGTTCGTCGGACAATGAGCAGTTCTTC
TRBD2	NA	TRBJ2-1	TRBV20-1	CSARVLAGGSYNEQFF	TGCAGTGCTAGAGTCCTAGCGGGAGGGTCCTACAATGAGCAGTTCTTC
NA	NA	TRBJ2-7	TRBV27	CASSTRQGSSYEQYF	TGTGCCAGCAGTACCCGGCAAGGGAGTTCCTACGAGCAGTACTTC
NA	NA	TRBJ2-2	TRBV12-3/TRBV12-4	CASSTFLNLDGELFF	TGTGCCAGCAGCACCTTCCTTAACTTGGACGGGGAGCTGTTTTTT
NA	few	TRBJ2-5	TRBV5-1	CASSNIATETQYF	TGCGCCAGCAGCAACATAGCGACAGAGACCCAGTACTTC
NA	few	TRBJ2-3	TRBV5-1	CASSWDTPQATDTQYF	TGCGCCAGCAGCTGGGACACACCGCAGGCCACAGATACGCAGTATTTT
NA	few	TRBJ2-2	TRBV3-1	CASSRPNGAGELFF	TGTGCCAGCAGCCGTCCCAATGGGGCCGGGGAGCTGTTTTTT
TRBD1	few	TRBJ1-4	TRBV5-1	CASSLSGQRRANEKLFF	TGCGCCAGCAGCTTGTCGGGACAGCGGAGAGCTAATGAAAAACTGTTTTTT
TRBD2	NA	TRBJ2-5	TRBV20-1	CSAAVTGTRQETQYF	TGCAGTGCTGCCGTCACCGGGACTAGGCAAGAGACCCAGTACTTC
NA	NA	TRBJ2-5	TRBV5-1	CASSLDSSQETQYF	TGCGCCAGCAGCTTGGACAGCAGCCAAGAGACCCAGTACTTC
NA	many	TRBJ2-7	TRBV6-2/TRBV6-3	CASSYSSDSYEQYF	TGTGCCAGCAGTTACTCGAGTGACTCCTACGAGCAGTACTTC
NA	few	TRBJ2-7	TRBV12-3/TRBV12-4	CASTHGDSRGRQYF	TGTGCCAGCACCCATGGGGACTCGAGAGGGCGGCAGTACTTC
TRBD1	NA	TRBJ2-3	TRBV7-8	CASRLGTAVLTDTQYF	TGTGCCAGCAGACTCGGGACAGCCGTTTTAACAGATACGCAGTATTTT
NA	few	TRBJ2-2	TRBV30	CAWGRAGELFF	TGTGCCTGGGGTAGGGCCGGGGAGCTGTTTTTT
TRBD1	few	TRBJ1-5	TRBV27	CASRYRGLSNQPQHF	TGTGCCAGCAGGTACAGGGGGCTCAGCAATCAGCCCCAGCATTTT
NA	NA	TRBJ2-1	TRBV4-3	CASSQELQRGSDEQFF	TGCGCCAGCAGCCAAGAACTCCAACGGGGTAGCGATGAGCAGTTCTTC
TRBD1	NA	TRBJ1-2	TRBV4-3	CDSRPTGEGTYGYTF	TGCGACAGCAGACCTACAGGGGAGGGAACCTATGGCTACACCTTC
TRBD2	many	TRBJ2-1	TRBV20-1	CSAYLSGRVYNEQFF	TGCAGTGCTTACCTTAGCGGGAGGGTCTACAATGAGCAGTTCTTC
TRBD1	few	TRBJ2-7	TRBV6-5	CASSYSGQPERQYF	TGTGCCAGCAGTTACTCGGGACAGCCCGAGAGGCAGTACTTC
NA	NA	TRBJ1-4	TRBV20-1	CSVPPGSRNEKLFF	TGCAGTGTCCCACCGGGCTCCAGAAATGAAAAACTGTTTTTT
NA	few	TRBJ2-7	TRBV27	CASRLGQAPYEQYF	TGTGCCAGCAGACTTGGTCAGGCCCCCTACGAGCAGTACTTC
NA	NA	TRBJ2-7	TRBV27	CASSPRGRSIEQYF	TGTGCCAGCAGTCCCAGGGGACGAAGCATCGAGCAGTACTTC
TRBD2	NA	TRBJ2-3	TRBV7-9	CASSSGTSDRTDTQYF	TGTGCCAGCAGCTCCGGGACTAGCGATCGCACAGATACGCAGTATTTT
TRBD2	few	TRBJ2-7	TRBV7-9	CASSSPSDSGRTYEQYF	TGTGCCAGCAGCTCACCCTCGGATAGCGGGCGCACCTACGAGCAGTACTTC